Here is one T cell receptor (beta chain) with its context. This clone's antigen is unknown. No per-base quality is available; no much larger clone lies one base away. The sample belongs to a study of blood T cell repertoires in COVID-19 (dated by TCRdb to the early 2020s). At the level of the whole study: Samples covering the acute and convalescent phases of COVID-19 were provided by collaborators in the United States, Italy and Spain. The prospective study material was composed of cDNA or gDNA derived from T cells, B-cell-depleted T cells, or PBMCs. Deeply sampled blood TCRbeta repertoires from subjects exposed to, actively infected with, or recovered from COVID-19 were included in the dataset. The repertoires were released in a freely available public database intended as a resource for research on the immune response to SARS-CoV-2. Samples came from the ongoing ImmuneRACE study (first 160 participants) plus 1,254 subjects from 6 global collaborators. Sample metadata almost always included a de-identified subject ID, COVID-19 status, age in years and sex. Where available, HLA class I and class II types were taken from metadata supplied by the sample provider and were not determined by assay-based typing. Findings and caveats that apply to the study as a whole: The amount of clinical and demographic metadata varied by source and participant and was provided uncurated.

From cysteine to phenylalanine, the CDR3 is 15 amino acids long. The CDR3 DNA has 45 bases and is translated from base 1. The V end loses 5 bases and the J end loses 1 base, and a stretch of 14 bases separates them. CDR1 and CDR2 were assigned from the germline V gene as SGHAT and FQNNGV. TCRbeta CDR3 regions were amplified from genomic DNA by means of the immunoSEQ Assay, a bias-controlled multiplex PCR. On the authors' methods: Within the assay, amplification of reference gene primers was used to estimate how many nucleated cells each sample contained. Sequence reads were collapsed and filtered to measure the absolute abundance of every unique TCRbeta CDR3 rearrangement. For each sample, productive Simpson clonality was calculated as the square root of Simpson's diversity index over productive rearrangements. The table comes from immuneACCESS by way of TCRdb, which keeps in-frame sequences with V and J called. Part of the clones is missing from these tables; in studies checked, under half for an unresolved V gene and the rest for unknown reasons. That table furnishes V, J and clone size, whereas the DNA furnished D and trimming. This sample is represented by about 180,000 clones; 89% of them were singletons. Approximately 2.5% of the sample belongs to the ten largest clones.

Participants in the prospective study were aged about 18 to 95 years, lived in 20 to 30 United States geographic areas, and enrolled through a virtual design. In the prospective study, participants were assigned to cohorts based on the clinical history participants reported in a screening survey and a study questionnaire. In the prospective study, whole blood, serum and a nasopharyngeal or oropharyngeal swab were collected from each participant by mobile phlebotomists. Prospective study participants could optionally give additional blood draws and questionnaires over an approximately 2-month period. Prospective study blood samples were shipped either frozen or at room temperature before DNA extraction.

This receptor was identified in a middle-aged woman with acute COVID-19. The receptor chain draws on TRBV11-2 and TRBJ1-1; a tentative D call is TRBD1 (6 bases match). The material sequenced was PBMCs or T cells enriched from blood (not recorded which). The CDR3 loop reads CASSPKLRGNTEAFF. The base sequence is TGTGCCAGCAGCCCCAAGCTCAGGGGGAACACTGAAGCTTTCTTT.